This passage covers 11 T cell receptor beta chains from one sample sequenced in a study of T cell changes during pregnancy in multiple sclerosis. Sequenced by immunoSEQ multiplex PCR; TCRdb stores in-frame clones only, minus some. The sample holds 90,000 to 95,000 clones, 94% seen once. The material was peripheral blood, obtained in the third trimester of pregnancy. These receptors were taken from a female donor with multiple sclerosis, enrolled in a pregnancy study.

The J gene is TRBJ1-5, the V gene TRBV19; D possibly corresponds to TRBD1 (6 bases). CDR1 LNHDA and CDR2 SQIVND come from the germline V gene (reference sequence). V shed 3 bases and J shed 2 bases, with 8 bases lying between them. The CDR3 runs 14 residues. DNA of the CDR3: TGTGCCAGTAGTATGGGGGGGCGCAATCAGCCCCAGCATTTT. It encodes CASSMGGRNQPQHF.

The V call is TRBV19, the J call TRBJ1-3, with 9 bases fitting TRBD1. Germline-derived CDR1 and CDR2 are LNHDA and SQIVND (reference sequence). This CDR3 spans 16 amino acids. After removal of 1 base from V and 2 bases from J, the junction contained 3 bases not matched to a gene. The CDR3 DNA is TGTGCCAGTAGTATAGCTGGACAGGGGACTGGAAACACCATATATTTT. As protein: CASSIAGQGTGNTIYF. Based on the CDR3 plus reference TRBV19 and TRBJ1-3, the full variable domain is DGGITQSPKYLFRKEGQNVTLSCEQNLNHDAMYWYRQDPGQGLRLIYYSQIVNDFQKGDIAEGYSVSREKKESFPLTVTSAQKNPTAFYLCASSIAGQGTGNTIYFGEGSWLTVV.

This chain joins TRBV13 and TRBJ2-7, with D maybe TRBD2 (5 bases). The CDR3 extends over 16 amino acids. Germline-derived CDR1 and CDR2 are PRHDT and FYEKMQ (reference sequence). V was trimmed by 0 bases and J by 0 bases, leaving 12 bases between them. CDR3: CASSLGARASSYEQYF. DNA of the CDR3: TGTGCCAGCAGCTTAGGCGCGCGGGCCAGCTCCTACGAGCAGTACTTC.

CDR3 residues: CATSRDRGTSGRGSYNEQFF. Written as DNA, the CDR3 is TGTGCCACCAGCAGAGATCGTGGGACTAGCGGGAGAGGTTCCTACAATGAGCAGTTCTTC. This chain uses TRBV15 with TRBJ2-1; 14 bases fit TRBD2. V lost 0 bases, J lost 1 base, and 8 bases stayed unmatched. This CDR3 contains 20 residues. Germline V CDR1 and CDR2: LNHNV, YYDKDF (reference sequence).

This clone was seen a handful of times. The J gene is TRBJ2-1, the V gene TRBV19, with D tentatively TRBD2 (5 bases). CDR1 is LNHDA, CDR2 SQIVND, per germline (reference sequence). The CDR3 length is 15 residues. Trimming took off 5 bases at V and 3 bases at J, with 14 bases between the two ends. The CDR3 here is CASSARGSVYNEQFF. CDR3 bases: TGTGCCAGTAGTGCCCGGGGATCCGTCTACAATGAGCAGTTCTTC.

The chain links TRBV5-1 to TRBJ2-1, with 9 bases identical to TRBD2. CDR1 SGHRS and CDR2 YFSETQ come from the germline V gene. The length of the CDR3 is 16 residues. The J segment lost 6 bases and the V segment lost 0 bases, leaving 7 bases of the junction unmatched. The CDR3 DNA sequence: TGCGCCAGCAGCTTGGAACCTAGCGGGACCCTCAATGAGCAGTTCTTC. Translation: CASSLEPSGTLNEQFF.

The V gene is TRBV11-2, the J gene TRBJ2-1; tentative D call: TRBD1 (5 bases). The germline CDR1 and CDR2 sequences are SGHAT and FQNNGV. The CDR3 has 14 residues. V lost 5 bases and J lost 5, with 13 bases in between. CDR3 nucleotides: TGTGCCAGCAGCCTGGGGCTGGGAAACAATGAGCAGTTCTTC. It specifies CASSLGLGNNEQFF.

The chain recombines TRBV14 with TRBJ1-1, with D possibly TRBD1 on 6 matching bases. The CDR3 is 16 residues long. The germline V and J ends were trimmed by 3 bases and 4 bases, with 18 bases remaining between them. Germline loops: CDR1 SGHDN, CDR2 FVKESK. The CDR3 bases are TGTGCCAGCAGCCAGGGACACAGGGCCTGGCGCACTGAAGCTTTCTTT. Translated: CASSQGHRAWRTEAFF. Together with reference TRBV14 and TRBJ1-1, the CDR3 gives the full variable domain: EAGVTQFPSHSVIEKGQTVTLRCDPISGHDNLYWYRRVMGKEIKFLLHFVKESKQDESGMPNNRFLAERTGGTYSTLKVQPAELEDSGVYFCASSQGHRAWRTEAFFGQGTRLTVV.

The gene calls are TRBV2 and TRBJ2-7; 7 bases are shared with TRBD1. This CDR3 is 15 amino acids long. Trimming took 5 bases from V and 2 from J; bases not matched to a gene: 9. CDR1 is SNHLY and CDR2 is FYNNEI in the germline V gene. CDR3 in DNA: TGTGCCAGCAGTCCCCGGACAGGTACTACCTACGAGCAGTACTTC. Protein sequence: CASSPRTGTTYEQYF.

The CDR3 DNA follows: TGCGCCAGCAGCTTGGGGAAGGGGTGGTCTTACAATGAGCAGTTCTTC. Protein: CASSLGKGWSYNEQFF. J is TRBJ2-1 and V is TRBV5-1, with D perhaps TRBD1 (5 bases). The CDR3 length is 16 residues. The V gene lost 0 bases and the J gene lost 4 bases, with 14 bases spanning the gap. The germline V gene has CDR1 SGHRS and CDR2 YFSETQ.

This CDR3 is CAWAVLGGSYEQYF. As DNA, the CDR3 is TGTGCCTGGGCTGTCCTAGGCGGATCCTACGAGCAGTACTTC. The V gene is TRBV30, the J gene TRBJ2-7; D is ambiguous. CDR3 length equals 14 residues. Germline-derived CDR1 and CDR2 are GTSNPN and SVGIG (reference sequence). The germline V and J ends were trimmed by 5 bases and 1 base, with 15 bases remaining between them. Supplemented by reference TRBV30 and TRBJ2-7, the full variable domain reads SQTIHQWPATLVQPVGSPLSLECTVEGTSNPNLYWYRQAAGRGLQLLFYSVGIGQISSEVPQNLSASRPQDRQFILSSKKLLLSDSGFYLCAWAVLGGSYEQYFGPGTRLTVT.